This T cell receptor (beta chain) was captured in a study of CD4 T cells in relation to SARS-CoV-2 and coronaviruses. Background on the study: TCR beta CDR3s were sequenced after approximately 11-day antigen culture of PBMCs. Negative control cultures got HIV-1 Nef peptides or no peptide. The restricting HLA molecule for shared crossreactive spike epitopes was mapped.

The unexposed donors gave CD4+ T cells in about 2011-2018, prior to COVID-19. The cells were cultured for about ten days before CD4+ T cells were isolated. Points from the study as a whole: Samples before the pandemic and after infection were not matched within any donor.

This table comes from immunoSEQ multiplex PCR, and its TCRdb copy is limited to in-frame clones, with some not included. Among roughly 26,000 clones listed, 65% to 80% were seen once. Concerning this clone itself: Its antigen is unidentified.

The CDR3 spans 15 residues. Germline V gene data show CDR1 as SGHNT and CDR2 as YENEEA. The J segment lost 1 base and the V segment lost 3 bases, leaving 6 bases of the junction unmatched. The sequence came from a human donor in good health. The chain combines TRBV11-3 with TRBJ2-7; 7 positions agree with TRBD1. Specimen: CD4+ T cells from PBMCs, cultured in vitro. CDR3 residues: CASSLRTGGSYEQYF. The CDR3 nucleotides read TGTGCCAGCAGCTTGAGGACAGGTGGGTCCTACGAGCAGTACTTC.